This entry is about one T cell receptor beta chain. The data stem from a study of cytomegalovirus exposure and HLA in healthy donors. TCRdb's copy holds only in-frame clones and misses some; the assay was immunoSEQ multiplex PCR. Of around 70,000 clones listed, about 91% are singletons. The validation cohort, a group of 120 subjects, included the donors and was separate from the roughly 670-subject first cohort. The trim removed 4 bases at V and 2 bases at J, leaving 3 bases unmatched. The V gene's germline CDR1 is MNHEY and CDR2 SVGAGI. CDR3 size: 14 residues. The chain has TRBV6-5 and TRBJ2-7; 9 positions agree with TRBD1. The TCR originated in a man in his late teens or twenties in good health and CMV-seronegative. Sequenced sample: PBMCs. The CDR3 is CASSWDRATYEQYF. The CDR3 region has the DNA TGTGCCAGCAGTTGGGACAGGGCCACCTACGAGCAGTACTTC.